This T cell receptor (beta chain) was found in a study of CD8 T cells in Susac syndrome. Overall study findings and caveats: The number of individuals included in the study's TCR sequencing and HLA analysis was acknowledged as relatively small.

CD8+ and CD4+ T cells circulating in blood were sequenced for TCR beta. The authors negatively isolated CD8+ and CD4+ T cells and FACS-enriched TEMRA cells. This clonotype was counted only a few times. Its antigen is currently unknown. From germline, CDR1 is SEHNR and CDR2 FQNEAQ (reference sequence). The CDR3 has 13 residues. V lost 6 bases to trimming and J lost 3 bases, with 11 bases between them. RNA totalling roughly 0.5 to 1 ug underwent reverse transcription with random hexamers. Amplification of TCR beta CDR3 across 54 Vbeta and 13 Jbeta was performed with immunoSEQ multiplex PCR. TCRdb called the immunoSEQ multiplex PCR reads again in MiXCR, with one record for every CDR3 protein. The sample lists more than 100,000 distinct CDR3 sequences; 80% were seen once.

This clonotype was obtained from a human donor with multiple sclerosis. Sequenced input: CD8+ T cells from PBMCs. This chain connects TRBV7-9 to TRBJ2-5, with D possibly being TRBD2 (5 bases). The CDR3 here is CASRPGMKETQYF. For the CDR3, the DNA is TGTGCCAGCAGGCCGGGAATGAAAGAGACCCAGTACTTC. The full variable domain, its missing parts supplied by reference TRBV7-9 and TRBJ2-5, is DTGVSQNPRHKITKRGQNVTFRCDPISEHNRLYWYRQTLGQGPEFLTYFQNEAQLEKSRLLSDRFSAERPKGSFSTLEIQRTEQGDSAMYLCASRPGMKETQYFGPGTRLLVL.